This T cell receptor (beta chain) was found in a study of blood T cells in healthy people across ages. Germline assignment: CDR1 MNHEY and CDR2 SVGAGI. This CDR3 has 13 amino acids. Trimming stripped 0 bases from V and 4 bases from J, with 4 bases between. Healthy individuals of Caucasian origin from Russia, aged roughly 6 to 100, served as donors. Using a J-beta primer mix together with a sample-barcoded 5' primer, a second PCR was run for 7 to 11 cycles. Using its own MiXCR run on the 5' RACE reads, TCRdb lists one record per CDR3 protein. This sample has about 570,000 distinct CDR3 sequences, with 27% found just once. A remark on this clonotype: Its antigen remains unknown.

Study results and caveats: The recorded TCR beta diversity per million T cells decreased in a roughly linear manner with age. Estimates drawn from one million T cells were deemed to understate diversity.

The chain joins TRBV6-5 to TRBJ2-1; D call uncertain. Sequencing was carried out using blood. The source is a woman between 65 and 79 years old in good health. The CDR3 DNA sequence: TGTGCCAGCAGTTACTCAAAATACAATGAGCAGTTCTTC. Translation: CASSYSKYNEQFF.